Below are 31 T cell receptor beta chains sequenced from a single sample in a study of cytomegalovirus exposure and HLA in healthy donors. The PCR used 60 Vbeta and 13 Jbeta primers. Assay: immunoSEQ multiplex PCR; the TCRdb copy retains only in-frame clones and omits some. The data contain 150,000 to 200,000 clones, 80% of them singletons. Sequenced: PBMCs. The receptors originated from a human donor in good health.

This clone has just a few counts. In nucleotides, the CDR3 is TGTGCCAGCAGCTTGGGTTTGGGACAGGGTAGCAATCAGCCCCAGCATTTT. It yields the protein CASSLGLGQGSNQPQHF. The chain carries TRBV5-5 and TRBJ1-5, with 9 bases lining up with TRBD1. Per the germline V gene, CDR1 is SGHKS and CDR2 is YYEKEE (reference sequence). V shed 0 bases and J 0 bases; nucleotides not matched to a gene: 4. This CDR3 has 17 residues. The variable domain in full, with the rest retrieved from reference TRBV5-5 and TRBJ1-5, is DAGVTQSPTHLIKTRGQQVTLRCSPISGHKSVSWYQQVLGQGPQFIFQYYEKEERGRGNFPDRFSARQFPNYSSELNVNALLLGDSALYLCASSLGLGQGSNQPQHFGDGTRLSIL.

The V and J genes are TRBV11-2 and TRBJ1-1; 8 bases agree with TRBD1. CDR1 and CDR2 (germline): SGHAT, FQNNGV. The CDR3 is 15 amino acids. Germline trimming cut 5 bases from V and 2 bases from J; bases unmatched to any gene: 7. CDR3 coding DNA: TGTGCCAGCAGCCGTCGAGGACAGGGTAACACTGAAGCTTTCTTT. Translating it yields CASSRRGQGNTEAFF.

This chain links TRBV27 with TRBJ1-6; no clear D. V was shortened by 11 bases and J by 4 bases, with 12 bases between the two germline ends. Per germline, CDR1 MNHEY and CDR2 SMNVEV (reference sequence). The CDR3 is 13 residues long. The chain's CDR3 is CASQTGYNSPLHF. The CDR3 coding sequence is TGTGCCTCCCAAACCGGGTATAATTCACCCCTCCACTTT.

The chain links TRBV7-2 to TRBJ2-3; 16 bases align to TRBD2. The CDR3 is made up of 17 amino acids. V was pared by 5 bases and J by 5 bases, with 7 bases of the junction left unmatched. In germline, CDR1 is SGHTA, CDR2 FQGNSA. CDR3 in DNA: TGTGCCAGCAGCCCGGGACTAGCGGGGGGGCAAGGAGATACGCAGTATTTT. It is translated as CASSPGLAGGQGDTQYF.

This clone was seen a few times. V usage is TRBV6-5 and J usage is TRBJ1-2, with D maybe TRBD1 (6 bases). This CDR3 comprises 15 residues. The V end lost 5 bases, the J end lost 1 base, and 14 bases lay between the germline ends. Germline V gene sequence: CDR1 MNHEY, CDR2 SVGAGI. Here the CDR3 reads CASSHNRALNYGYTF. DNA of the CDR3: TGTGCCAGCAGTCATAACAGGGCTCTTAACTATGGCTACACCTTC.

There are a few counts of this clone. The J gene is TRBJ2-2, the V gene TRBV4-1; 9 nucleotides agree with TRBD2. The CDR3 has 16 amino acids. Trimming took 0 bases from V and 7 from J; bases not matched to a gene: 6. Germline CDR1 is MGHRA and CDR2 is YSYEKL. The CDR3 spells CASSQESGGSGGELFF. Here the CDR3 DNA reads TGCGCCAGCAGCCAAGAGAGCGGGGGGTCCGGCGGGGAGCTGTTTTTT.

The V gene is TRBV4-2, the J gene TRBJ2-1; weak D call: TRBD2 (5 bases). Per germline, CDR1 LGHNA and CDR2 YNFKEQ. V was shortened by 0 bases and J by 4 bases, with 13 bases between the two germline ends. This CDR3 spans 16 amino acids. The CDR3 region has the DNA TGTGCCAGCAGCCAAGATCCGGACGGGGATTACAATGAGCAGTTCTTC. It is translated as CASSQDPDGDYNEQFF.

This chain's CDR3 is CASSRDRNTEAFF. CDR3 DNA: TGTGCCAGCTCCCGGGACAGAAACACTGAAGCTTTCTTT. The V and J genes are TRBV18 and TRBJ1-1; TRBD1 matches 7 bases. Germline V gene data show CDR1 as KGHSH and CDR2 as LQKENI. The length of the CDR3 is 13 residues. V was clipped by 6 bases and J by 2 bases; unmatched bases: 3.

This clone was seen a few times. The CDR3 coding sequence is TGTGCCAGCAACCGCGGGGGGCAGGGGTACGAGCAGTACTTC. Amino acid sequence: CASNRGGQGYEQYF. The rearrangement links TRBV6-5 to TRBJ2-7, with 8 bases aligning to TRBD2. The V and J ends lost 7 bases and 4 bases, in that order; junction bases with no gene match: 9. Looked up from germline, CDR1 is MNHEY and CDR2 is SVGAGI. The CDR3 has 14 amino acids.

This sequence joins TRBV6-4 and TRBJ2-1; 9 bases are a match to TRBD2. Germline CDR1 is MRHNA and CDR2 is SNTAGT. The CDR3 is 15 residues long. Trimming removed 2 bases from V and 6 bases from J; junction bases left unmatched: 5. Written as DNA, the CDR3 is TGTGCCAGCAGTGACAACTTAGCGGGGGCCAATGAGCAGTTCTTC. Translation gives CASSDNLAGANEQFF.

The chain employs TRBV13 and TRBJ2-3, with 16 bases matching TRBD2. The CDR3 extends over 20 amino acids. V lost 2 bases to trimming and J lost 6 bases; unmatched junction nucleotides: 14. Germline V gene lookup returns CDR1 PRHDT and CDR2 FYEKMQ (reference sequence). The CDR3 sequence: CASSLQKLVGLAGGVDTQYF. The CDR3 DNA reads as TGTGCCAGCAGCTTACAAAAGCTGGTGGGACTAGCGGGGGGGGTTGATACGCAGTATTTT. The full variable domain, completed using reference TRBV13 and TRBJ2-3, is AAGVIQSPRHLIKEKRETATLKCYPIPRHDTVYWYQQGPGQDPQFLISFYEKMQSDKGSIPDRFSAQQFSDYHSELNMSSLELGDSALYFCASSLQKLVGLAGGVDTQYFGPGTRLTVL.

The gene calls are TRBV5-6 and TRBJ1-6; TRBD1 is a possible D gene (6 bases). The germline V and J ends were trimmed by 4 bases and 7 bases, with 12 bases remaining between them. The CDR3 runs 14 residues. Germline V CDR1 and CDR2: SGHDT, YYEEEE. The CDR3 region has the DNA TGTGCCAGCAGCCAGACAGGACCAAATTCACCCCTCCACTTT. It encodes CASSQTGPNSPLHF. Complete variable domain (other parts from reference TRBV5-6 and TRBJ1-6): DAGVTQSPTHLIKTRGQQVTLRCSPKSGHDTVSWYQQALGQGPQFIFQYYEEEERQRGNFPDRFSGHQFPNYSSELNVNALLLGDSALYLCASSQTGPNSPLHFGNGTRLTVT.

This clone is a singleton in its sample. This rearrangement joins TRBV20-1 to TRBJ2-3; no reliable D call. The CDR3 is 11 amino acids. V lost 5 bases and J 5 bases, leaving 8 bases between the germline ends. The germline V gene has CDR1 DFQATT and CDR2 SNEGSKA (reference sequence). This CDR3 reads CSAHSRDTQYF. The CDR3 DNA sequence: TGCAGTGCTCATTCTAGAGATACGCAGTATTTT.

This clone was observed a handful of times. The chain employs TRBV7-2 and TRBJ2-6; the D is unclear. The V end was cut by 5 bases, the J end by 0 bases, with 8 bases between. The CDR3 runs to 15 residues. CDR1 and CDR2 from the germline V gene are SGHTA and FQGNSA. As DNA, the CDR3 is TGTGCCAGCAGCCCGCGGATCTCTGGGGCCAACGTCCTGACTTTC. It specifies CASSPRISGANVLTF. Together with reference TRBV7-2 and TRBJ2-6, the CDR3 gives the full variable domain: GAGVSQSPSNKVTEKGKDVELRCDPISGHTALYWYRQSLGQGLEFLIYFQGNSAPDKSGLPSDRFSAERTGGSVSTLTIQRTQQEDSAVYLCASSPRISGANVLTFGAGSRLTVL.

This chain joins TRBV19 and TRBJ1-1; no reliable D call. Germline CDR1 reads LNHDA; CDR2 reads SQIVND (reference sequence). The CDR3 consists of 14 residues. The V end lost 3 bases, the J end lost 3 bases, and 11 bases lay between the germline ends. CDR3 nucleotide sequence: TGTGCCAGTAGTATGCGGGAGAGTGACACTGAAGCTTTCTTT. It codes for CASSMRESDTEAFF. The full variable domain, with the rest looked up from reference TRBV19 and TRBJ1-1, is DGGITQSPKYLFRKEGQNVTLSCEQNLNHDAMYWYRQDPGQGLRLIYYSQIVNDFQKGDIAEGYSVSREKKESFPLTVTSAQKNPTAFYLCASSMRESDTEAFFGQGTRLTVV.

This chain connects TRBV11-2 to TRBJ1-6; tentatively, D is TRBD1 (6 bases). Germline V lookup: CDR1 SGHAT, CDR2 FQNNGV. The CDR3 has 15 residues. Between the trimmed V and J ends, which lost 2 bases and 5 bases, there was a span of 10 bases. The DNA for the CDR3 is TGTGCCAGCAGCTTAATACAGGGAGATAATTCACCCCTCCACTTT. This codes for CASSLIQGDNSPLHF.

CDR3 region: CASRKKGSEAFF. CDR3 sequence (DNA): TGTGCCAGCAGGAAGAAGGGGTCTGAAGCTTTCTTT. The chain links TRBV6-1 to TRBJ1-1; D possibly corresponds to TRBD1 (5 bases). The CDR3 is 12 residues long. V was pared by 6 bases and J by 6 bases, with 11 bases between. Germline-derived CDR1 and CDR2 are MNHNS and SASEGT.

The chain carries TRBV7-3 and TRBJ2-1; 11 bases agree with TRBD2. The J segment lost 0 bases and the V segment lost 6 bases, leaving 16 bases of the junction unmatched. CDR1 SGHTA and CDR2 FQGTGA come from the germline V gene. CDR3 length: 20 amino acids. The CDR3 protein is CASRPYRLAGRKSSYNEQFF. CDR3 sequence (DNA): TGTGCCAGCAGGCCCTACCGACTAGCGGGGAGGAAGAGCTCCTACAATGAGCAGTTCTTC.

V and J are TRBV9 and TRBJ2-1; 7 bases align to TRBD2. Germline loops: CDR1 SGDLS, CDR2 YYNGEE. The CDR3 is 17 amino acids. Trimming at V came to 3 bases and at J to 3 bases, leaving 12 bases not matched to a gene. The CDR3 loop reads CASSANSLGGGYNEQFF. DNA for the CDR3: TGTGCCAGCAGCGCAAACTCATTGGGGGGGGGCTACAATGAGCAGTTCTTC.

This clone was counted a few times. V usage is TRBV25-1 and J usage is TRBJ1-2; D gene unclear. This CDR3 region has 12 residues. The germline V and J ends were trimmed by 4 bases and 8 bases, with 11 bases remaining between them. Germline V gene lookup returns CDR1 MGHDK and CDR2 SYGVNS. The CDR3 bases are TGTGCCAGCAGTGGTAGCGGAAGGGGCTACACCTTC. The encoded protein is CASSGSGRGYTF.

This rearrangement joins TRBV6-1 to TRBJ2-7; D is unresolved. The germline CDR1 and CDR2 sequences are MNHNS and SASEGT. V was cut by 1 base and J by 5 bases, with 9 bases left in between. The CDR3 is 13 amino acids. CDR3 coding DNA: TGTGCCAGCAGTGAAGTGGGCCTGAACGAGCAGTACTTC. Residues: CASSEVGLNEQYF.

Only one count was recorded for this clone. The rearrangement links TRBV2 to TRBJ2-7, with a tentative D call TRBD2 (5 bases). CDR1 is SNHLY, CDR2 FYNNEI, per germline. The CDR3 loop spans 12 amino acids. The V end lost 2 bases, the J end lost 6 bases, and 8 bases lay between the germline ends. The CDR3 loop reads CASSEPRGEQYF. CDR3 in DNA: TGTGCCAGCAGTGAACCTCGGGGCGAGCAGTACTTC.

The V and J genes are TRBV27 and TRBJ2-1; 10 bases are shared with TRBD2. The ends lost 9 bases at V and 8 bases at J; junction bases unmatched: 7. This CDR3 has 13 residues. CDR1 is MNHEY and CDR2 is SMNVEV in the germline V gene (reference sequence). In DNA, the CDR3 is TGTGCCAGTAGCGGGGGGCTAGGAGATGAGCAGTTCTTC. This translates into CASSGGLGDEQFF.

The chain combines TRBV7-6 with TRBJ1-2; TRBD1 agrees at 8 bases. The CDR3 length is 15 residues. Per germline, CDR1 SGHVS and CDR2 FNYEAQ. Unmatched junction bases numbered 6, after V lost 5 bases and J lost 1 base. The CDR3 DNA follows: TGTGCCAGCAGCCTAGGACAGGGTGGTAACTATGGCTACACCTTC. This codes for CASSLGQGGNYGYTF.

This chain joins TRBV29-1 and TRBJ1-1; D is unclear. Germline loops: CDR1 SQVTM, CDR2 ANQGSEA. The CDR3 totals 11 residues. V was shortened by 4 bases and J by 1 base, with 4 bases between the two germline ends. The CDR3 protein is CSVVKNTEAFF. The CDR3 nucleotides read TGCAGCGTTGTAAAGAACACTGAAGCTTTCTTT.

This clone appeared a few times. The chain recombines TRBV6-6 with TRBJ2-1, with D unclear. Germline CDR1 reads MNHNY; CDR2 reads SVGAGI (reference sequence). V was cut by 2 bases and J by 3 bases, with 5 bases left in between. The CDR3 loop spans 13 amino acids. This CDR3 reads CASSYGGYNEQFF. The CDR3 nucleotides are TGTGCCAGCAGTTACGGCGGCTACAATGAGCAGTTCTTC.

The V gene is TRBV4-1, the J gene TRBJ1-1; 10 bases are shared with TRBD1. The CDR3 length is 16 residues. Losses at the gene ends were 0 bases for V and 7 bases for J; bases not matched to a gene: 8. CDR1 MGHRA and CDR2 YSYEKL come from the germline V gene. The CDR3 is CASSQDIETGGFEAFF. Written as DNA, the CDR3 is TGCGCCAGCAGCCAAGACATCGAGACAGGGGGCTTTGAAGCTTTCTTT.

This chain joins TRBV7-9 and TRBJ2-5; D ambiguous. Trimming cost V 5 bases and J 5 bases, with 3 bases left between them. Per the germline V gene, CDR1 is SEHNR and CDR2 is FQNEAQ (reference sequence). There are 10 residues in the CDR3. Here the CDR3 DNA reads TGTGCCAGCAGCGAGGAGACCCAGTACTTC. Translated: CASSEETQYF.

The gene calls are TRBV9 and TRBJ1-1, with 8 bases matching TRBD1. Germline assignment: CDR1 SGDLS and CDR2 YYNGEE. V shed 3 bases, J shed 1 base, and the junction held 2 bases outside the gene matches. The CDR3 is 14 amino acids. The CDR3 sequence: CASSATGANTEAFF. Here the CDR3 DNA reads TGTGCCAGCAGCGCGACAGGGGCGAACACTGAAGCTTTCTTT.

This chain uses TRBV5-6 with TRBJ1-2; D might be TRBD1 (5 bases). Trimming took off 0 bases at V and 4 bases at J, with 7 bases between the two ends. This CDR3 is 13 amino acids long. In germline, CDR1 is SGHDT, CDR2 YYEEEE. Here the CDR3 DNA reads TGTGCCAGCAGCTTGGGGACATTCTATGGCTACACCTTC. Translation: CASSLGTFYGYTF.

Here the CDR3 DNA reads TGTGCCAGCAGGCGGACTCGGGAGGCACCCCTCCACTTT. Protein product: CASRRTREAPLHF. The chain combines TRBV2 with TRBJ1-6; no reliable D call. V was shortened by 6 bases and J by 11 bases, with 14 bases between the two germline ends. Per germline, CDR1 SNHLY and CDR2 FYNNEI. There are 13 residues in the CDR3.